This T cell receptor beta chain was identified during a study of blood T cells in healthy people across ages. A remark on this clonotype: No antigen is known for it.

Study-wide results and caveats: Using unsorted PBMCs precluded a conclusive naive versus antigen-experienced comparison.

PCR was performed a second time for about 7 to 11 cycles using a sample-barcoded 5' primer and a J-beta primer mix. A tag from a template-switch adaptor with 12 random nucleotides marked each cDNA molecule. TCRdb called the 5' RACE reads again in MiXCR, with one record for every CDR3 protein. The sample shows about 800,000 distinct CDR3 sequences, 58% of them seen only once. The CDR3 has 15 amino acids. Per germline, CDR1 MNHEY and CDR2 SVGAGI. V lost 6 bases and J lost 4; bases outside the gene matches: 7. The V call is TRBV6-5, the J call TRBJ2-5; 11 positions match TRBD2. The TCR sequence derives from a man younger than 45 in good health. Sequenced input: blood. The CDR3 DNA follows: TGTGCCAGCAGAAACCTAGCGGGAGGCCCAGAGACCCAGTACTTC. Protein sequence: CASRNLAGGPETQYF.